One and the same sample provided the 10 T cell receptor beta chains below, sequenced in a study of blood T cell repertoires in COVID-19. Here immunoSEQ multiplex PCR was the method, and the copy in TCRdb shows in-frame clones only, minus some. Among about 210,000 clones, around 90% were seen once, and the ten largest hold about a tenth. What was sequenced was PBMCs or T cells enriched from blood (not recorded which). The source of these receptors is a man younger than 35 with acute COVID-19.

The chain has TRBV2 and TRBJ1-5, with D perhaps TRBD1 (5 bases). CDR1 is SNHLY, CDR2 FYNNEI, per germline. The CDR3 has 15 residues. The germline V and J ends were trimmed by 8 bases and 1 base, with 15 bases remaining between them. CDR3 sequence reads: CASVRGLTSNQPQHF. The CDR3 nucleotides read TGTGCCAGCGTAAGGGGACTGACGAGCAATCAGCCCCAGCATTTT.

In DNA, the CDR3 is TGCGCCAGCAGTCAATCGAGACAGGATAGCAATCAGCCCCAGCATTTT. Amino acids: CASSQSRQDSNQPQHF. V is TRBV23-1 and J is TRBJ1-5; D possibly corresponds to TRBD1 (6 bases). TRBV23-1 falls under the ORF class, with uncertain function. The ends were cut back, 0 bases at V and 0 bases at J, with 9 bases in the middle. The CDR3 consists of 16 residues.

The chain carries TRBV10-3 and TRBJ1-2, with D uncertain. Germline V gene lookup returns CDR1 ENHRY and CDR2 SYGVKD. The CDR3 is made up of 15 amino acids. The V end lost 0 bases, the J end lost 4 bases, and 12 bases lay between the germline ends. This chain's CDR3 is CAISESGETLYGYTF. The CDR3 DNA reads TGTGCCATCAGTGAGTCGGGCGAAACCCTCTATGGCTACACCTTC.

Of note for this clone: One end of the junction does not line up with germline, which may come from a read error. V gene TRBV2 combines with J gene TRBJ2-5; D is ambiguous. The CDR3 is 9 residues long. The germline gives CDR1 SNHLY, CDR2 FYNNEI. CDR3 sequence (DNA): TGTGCCAGCGCAGAGGCCCAGTACTTC. Translation: CASAEAQYF. Variable domain in full (rest from reference TRBV2 and TRBJ2-5): EPEVTQTPSHQVTQMGQEVILRCVPISNHLYFYWYRQILGQKVEFLVSFYNNEISEKSEIFDDQFSVERPDGSNFTLKIRSTKLEDSAMYFCASAEAQYFGPGTRLLVL.

The chain joins TRBV28 to TRBJ2-4, with D uncertain. The CDR3 contains 15 residues. V lost 7 bases, J lost 0 bases, and 13 bases lay in between. Germline V gives CDR1 MDHEN, CDR2 SYDVKM. CDR3 sequence reads: CASKPEIGAKNIQYF. DNA for the CDR3: TGTGCCAGCAAACCGGAGATCGGAGCCAAAAACATTCAGTACTTC.

Notes on this clone: Other DNA sequences in this sample translate to the same CDR3. The V and J genes are TRBV9 and TRBJ2-1, with TRBD1 as a possible D gene (5 bases). This CDR3 comprises 15 residues. Trimming removed 0 bases at V and 0 bases at J, with 7 bases between. Per germline, CDR1 SGDLS and CDR2 YYNGEE. The CDR3 here is CASSVGQGSYNEQFF. The CDR3 DNA follows: TGTGCCAGCAGCGTAGGGCAGGGCTCCTACAATGAGCAGTTCTTC.

The V call is TRBV4-3, the J call TRBJ2-3; perhaps TRBD2 as D (5 bases). The CDR3 sequence is 14 residues long. The V end was cut by 4 bases, the J end by 2 bases, with 10 bases between. CDR1 is LGHNA, CDR2 YSLEER, per germline. The CDR3 spells CASSLDYLTDTQYF. DNA of the CDR3: TGCGCCAGCAGCCTTGACTACCTCACAGATACGCAGTATTTT.

The chain recombines TRBV7-9 with TRBJ2-2; D might be TRBD1 (5 bases). Trimming took off 0 bases at V and 0 bases at J, with 17 bases between the two ends. The CDR3 has 19 residues. From germline, CDR1 is SEHNR and CDR2 FQNEAQ (reference sequence). CDR3 in amino acids: CASSLAPGETASNTGELFF. For the CDR3, the DNA is TGTGCCAGCAGCTTAGCACCTGGTGAGACAGCCTCGAACACCGGGGAGCTGTTTTTT.

As DNA, the CDR3 is TGTGCCAGCGGACCGACTAGCTCCTACAATGAGCAGTTCTTC. It yields the protein CASGPTSSYNEQFF. V and J are TRBV5-5 and TRBJ2-1; tentative D call: TRBD2 (6 bases). This CDR3 comprises 14 residues. With 7 bases removed from V and 0 bases from J, the gap between germline ends came to 11 bases. Germline CDR1 SGHKS, CDR2 YYEKEE (reference sequence).

This chain joins TRBV19 and TRBJ1-1, with TRBD1 identical over 9 bases. Trimming removed 2 bases from V and 5 bases from J; junction bases left unmatched: 6. This CDR3 comprises 15 residues. Germline V lookup: CDR1 LNHDA, CDR2 SQIVND (reference sequence). This chain's CDR3 is CASSISVGTGTEAFF. CDR3 nucleotides: TGTGCCAGTAGTATATCTGTAGGGACAGGGACTGAAGCTTTCTTT.